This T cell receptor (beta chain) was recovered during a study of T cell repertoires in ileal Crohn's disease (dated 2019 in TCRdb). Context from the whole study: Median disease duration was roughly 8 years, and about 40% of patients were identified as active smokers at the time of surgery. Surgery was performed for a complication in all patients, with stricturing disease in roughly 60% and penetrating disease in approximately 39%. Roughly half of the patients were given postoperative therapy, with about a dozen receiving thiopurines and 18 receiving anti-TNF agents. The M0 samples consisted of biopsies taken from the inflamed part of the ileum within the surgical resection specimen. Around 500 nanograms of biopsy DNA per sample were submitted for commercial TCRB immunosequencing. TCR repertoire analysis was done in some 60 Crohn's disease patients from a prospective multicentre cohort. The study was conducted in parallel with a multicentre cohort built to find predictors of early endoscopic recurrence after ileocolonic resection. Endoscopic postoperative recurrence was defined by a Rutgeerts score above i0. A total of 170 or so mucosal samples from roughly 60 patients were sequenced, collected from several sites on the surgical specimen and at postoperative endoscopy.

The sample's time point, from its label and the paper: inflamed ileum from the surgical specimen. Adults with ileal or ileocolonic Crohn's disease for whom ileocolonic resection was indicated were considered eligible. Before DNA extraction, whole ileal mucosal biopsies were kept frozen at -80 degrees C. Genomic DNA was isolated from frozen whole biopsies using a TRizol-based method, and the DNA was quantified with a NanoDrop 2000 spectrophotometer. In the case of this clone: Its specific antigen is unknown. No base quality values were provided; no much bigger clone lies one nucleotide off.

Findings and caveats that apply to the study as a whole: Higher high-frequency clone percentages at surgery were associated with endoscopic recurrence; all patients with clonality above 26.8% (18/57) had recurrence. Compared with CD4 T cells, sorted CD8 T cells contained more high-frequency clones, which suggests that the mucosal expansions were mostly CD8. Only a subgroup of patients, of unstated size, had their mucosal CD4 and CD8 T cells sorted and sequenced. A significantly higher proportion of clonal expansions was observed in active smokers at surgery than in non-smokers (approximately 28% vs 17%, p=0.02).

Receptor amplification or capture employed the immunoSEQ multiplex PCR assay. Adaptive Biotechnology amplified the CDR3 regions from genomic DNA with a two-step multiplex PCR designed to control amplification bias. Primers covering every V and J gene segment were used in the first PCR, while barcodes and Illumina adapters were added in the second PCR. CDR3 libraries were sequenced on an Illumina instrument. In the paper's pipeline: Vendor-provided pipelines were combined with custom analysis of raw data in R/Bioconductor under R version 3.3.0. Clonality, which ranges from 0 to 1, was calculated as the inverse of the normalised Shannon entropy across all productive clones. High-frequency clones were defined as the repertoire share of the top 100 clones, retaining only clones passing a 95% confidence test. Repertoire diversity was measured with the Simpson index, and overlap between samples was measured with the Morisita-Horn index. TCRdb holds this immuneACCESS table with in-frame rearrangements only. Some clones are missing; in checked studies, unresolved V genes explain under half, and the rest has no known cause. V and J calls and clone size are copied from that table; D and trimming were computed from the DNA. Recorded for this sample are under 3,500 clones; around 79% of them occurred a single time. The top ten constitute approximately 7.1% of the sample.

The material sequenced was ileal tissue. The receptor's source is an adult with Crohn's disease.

At the DNA level, the sequence is TGTGCCACCAGCAGAGATGTAGCGGGAAAGGAGACCCAGTACTTC. Its product reads: CATSRDVAGKETQYF. The chain links TRBV15 with TRBJ2-5; the junction holds 8 bases that match TRBD2. Compared with germline, V lacks 0 bases and J lacks 5 bases; bases without a gene match: 5. CDR1 and CDR2, looked up from the germline V gene (reference sequence), are LNHNV and YYDKDF. Taken from cysteine to phenylalanine, the CDR3 has 15 residues. Only the CDR3 part of the read is kept: 45 bases, read in frame from the first base.